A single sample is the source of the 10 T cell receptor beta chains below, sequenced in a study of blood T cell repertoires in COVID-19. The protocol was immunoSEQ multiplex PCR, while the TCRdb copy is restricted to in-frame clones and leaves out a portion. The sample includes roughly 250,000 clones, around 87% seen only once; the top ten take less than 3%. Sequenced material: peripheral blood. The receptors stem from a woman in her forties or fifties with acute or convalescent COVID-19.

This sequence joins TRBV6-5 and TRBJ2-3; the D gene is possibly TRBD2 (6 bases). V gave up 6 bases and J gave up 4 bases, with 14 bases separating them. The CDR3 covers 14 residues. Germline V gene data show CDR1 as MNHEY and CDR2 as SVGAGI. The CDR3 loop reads CASRGPDYSDTQYF. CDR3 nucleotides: TGTGCCAGCAGGGGACCGGACTACTCAGATACGCAGTATTTT.

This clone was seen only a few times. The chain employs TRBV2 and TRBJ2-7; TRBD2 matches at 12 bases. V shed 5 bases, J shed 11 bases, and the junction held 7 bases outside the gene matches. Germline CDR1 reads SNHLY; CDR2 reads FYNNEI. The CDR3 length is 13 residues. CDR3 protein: CASSLLAGGPKYF. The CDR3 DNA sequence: TGTGCCAGCAGTCTTCTAGCGGGAGGGCCTAAGTACTTC.

The CDR3, as DNA: TGTGCCAGCAGCCAGGCCGGGACATTTAGCACAGATACGCAGTATTTT. It yields the protein CASSQAGTFSTDTQYF. This chain joins TRBV4-2 and TRBJ2-3; tentative D call: TRBD1 (6 bases). V was cut by 3 bases and J by 0 bases, with 13 bases left in between. Germline CDR1 LGHNA, CDR2 YNFKEQ. CDR3 length equals 16 residues.

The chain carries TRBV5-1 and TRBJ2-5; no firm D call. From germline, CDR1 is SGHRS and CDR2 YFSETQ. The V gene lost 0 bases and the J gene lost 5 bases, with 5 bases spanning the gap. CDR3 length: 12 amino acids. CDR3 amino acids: CASSLAFETQYF. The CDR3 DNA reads TGCGCCAGCAGCTTGGCATTTGAGACCCAGTACTTC.

CDR3 nucleotides: TGTGCCAGCAGCAAAGCGGAAGGACAGGGGGTTTCGTTAATGCGCTACACCTTC. The encoded protein is CASSKAEGQGVSLMRYTF. The chain couples TRBV21-1 to TRBJ1-2; the D segment call TRBD1 is taken from the table without a DNA check. TRBV21-1 is listed as a pseudogene. The CDR3 has 18 amino acids.

The DNA for the CDR3 is TGTGCCAGCAGCTTGAGGGCAGGGATCAATCAGCCCCAGCATTTT. This gives the protein CASSLRAGINQPQHF. The V gene is TRBV5-5, the J gene TRBJ1-5; D may be TRBD1 (5 bases). The CDR3 is 15 amino acids. Trimming pared 1 base from V and 3 bases from J, leaving 11 bases between. CDR1 SGHKS and CDR2 YYEKEE come from the germline V gene (reference sequence).

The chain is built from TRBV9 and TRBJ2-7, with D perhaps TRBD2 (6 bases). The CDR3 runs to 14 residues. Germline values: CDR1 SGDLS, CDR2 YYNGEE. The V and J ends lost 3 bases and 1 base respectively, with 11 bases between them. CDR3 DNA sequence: TGTGCCAGCAGCGCGAGGGACTTTTCCTACGAGCAGTACTTC. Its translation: CASSARDFSYEQYF.

Here the CDR3 DNA reads TGTGCCAGCAGTCTGGTTTCGGAAGAGACCCAGTACTTC. This sequence encodes CASSLVSEETQYF. The V gene is TRBV28, the J gene TRBJ2-5; no clear D gene. V lost 5 bases and J 3 bases, leaving 10 bases between the germline ends. This CDR3 has 13 amino acids. Germline V lookup: CDR1 MDHEN, CDR2 SYDVKM.

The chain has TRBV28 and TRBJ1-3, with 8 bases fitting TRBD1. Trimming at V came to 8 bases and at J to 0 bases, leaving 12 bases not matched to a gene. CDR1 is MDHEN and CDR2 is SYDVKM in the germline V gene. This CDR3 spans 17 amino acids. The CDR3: CASARQGQVFSGNTIYF. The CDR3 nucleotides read TGTGCCAGCGCCCGACAGGGACAGGTTTTCTCTGGAAACACCATATATTTT.

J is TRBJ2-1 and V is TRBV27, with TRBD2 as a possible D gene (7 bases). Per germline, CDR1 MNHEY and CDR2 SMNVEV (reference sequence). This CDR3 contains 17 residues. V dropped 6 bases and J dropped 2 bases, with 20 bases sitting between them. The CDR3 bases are TGTGCCAGCAGCCCCCGGGGGGCCTCGGGCCCCTACAATGAGCAGTTCTTC. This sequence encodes CASSPRGASGPYNEQFF.